Listed below are T cell receptor beta chains from one sample, sequenced in a study of Tregs in tolerant kidney transplant recipients. These receptors' targets are unknown. Sequenced by immunoSEQ multiplex PCR; TCRdb stores in-frame clones only, minus some. Among some 11,000 clones listed, about 93% were seen once. The sample consisted of Tregs from blood cultured with allogeneic cells, taken before the transplant. These receptors all come from a human patient who received a combined kidney and bone marrow transplant. The CDR3 runs from the conserved cysteine through the conserved F or W. Each record gives: V gene, D gene, clone size, J gene, CDR3 DNA, CDR3 protein. The D gene is left open where the match is weak. The size entry is marked missing in some rows and otherwise reads once, few, many or a size class.

TRBV5-1	TRBD2	-	TRBJ2-1	TGCGCCAGCAGCTTAGCTGGGCTAGCGGGTCGGAATGAGCAGTTCTTC	CASSLAGLAGRNEQFF
TRBV4-1	-	once	TRBJ2-5	TGCGCCAGCAGCCACCGCGGGGCGGTTCAGTGTAAGACCCAGTACTTC	CASSHRGAVQCKTQYF
TRBV19	TRBD2	-	TRBJ2-3	TGTGCCAGTAGTTCCCGACTAGCGGGAGACACAGATACGCAGTATTTT	CASSSRLAGDTDTQYF
TRBV6-1	TRBD2	-	TRBJ2-3	TGTGCCAGCAGTGCGGTGGCTAGCGGGAGATTTGATACGCAGTATTTT	CASSAVASGRFDTQYF
TRBV4-1	-	-	TRBJ2-7	TGCGCCAGCAGCCAAGGAGGGGGTGGCTCCTACGAGCAGTACTTC	CASSQGGGGSYEQYF
TRBV9	-	-	TRBJ1-2	TGTGCCAGCAGCGTAGATTGGCAAGGTTCGAGTGGCTACACCTTC	CASSVDWQGSSGYTF
TRBV7-2	-	-	TRBJ2-7	TGTGCCAGCAGCTTAGGAGGGGGAGGCGAGCTATACGAGCAGTACTTC	CASSLGGGGELYEQYF
TRBV2	-	-	TRBJ2-2	TGTGCCCGCAGTCCGAGGGGGGGATCCGGGGAGCTGTTTTTT	CARSPRGGSGELFF
TRBV5-1	-	-	TRBJ2-6	TGCGCCAGCAGCTTGATTGCCCCCCCTGGGGCCAACGTCCTGACTTTC	CASSLIAPPGANVLTF
TRBV19	TRBD1	-	TRBJ1-1	TGTGCCAGTTGGTCACCAGGGGGCGGCCCGAGGACTGAAGCTTTCTTT	CASWSPGGGPRTEAFF
TRBV29-1	-	-	TRBJ1-1	TGCAGCGTTGAGAGCGTTACTGAAGCTTTCTTT	CSVESVTEAFF
TRBV6-1	-	-	TRBJ2-5	TGTGCCAGCACACGAACAGGGTATGGGCAGTACTTC	CASTRTGYGQYF
TRBV5-1	TRBD2	-	TRBJ2-7	TGCGCCAGCAGCCCCGGACTAGCGGGAGGGCAGGGACGGTACTTC	CASSPGLAGGQGRYF
TRBV5-1	TRBD1	few	TRBJ1-1	TGCGCCAGCAGCTTGGTACAGGGACAGGGGAACACTGAAGCTTTCTTT	CASSLVQGQGNTEAFF
TRBV5-4	-	-	TRBJ2-5	TGTGCCAGCAGCTTGGGTGGGAGGAGGTTGGAGACCCAGTACTTC	CASSLGGRRLETQYF
TRBV7-2	-	few	TRBJ2-5	TGTGCCAGCAGCTTAGTCGGGGTCAGTAGTTCACAGACCCAGTACTTC	CASSLVGVSSSQTQYF
TRBV9	-	-	TRBJ1-3	TGTGCCAGCAGCGTAGCTAAGGGAAACACCATATATTTT	CASSVAKGNTIYF
TRBV4-1	-	-	TRBJ2-5	TGCGCCAGCAGACCCAACCTCGAGTACCAAGAGACCCAGTACTTC	CASRPNLEYQETQYF
TRBV19	-	once	TRBJ2-1	TGTGCCAGTAGTAACCCCGGCAATGAGCAGTTCTTC	CASSNPGNEQFF
TRBV18	-	-	TRBJ1-1	TGTGCCAGCTCACCTTGGACTGGCTCGGGTGAGGGTCACACTGAAGCTTTCTTT	CASSPWTGSGEGHTEAFF
TRBV2	-	-	TRBJ2-5	TGTGCCAGCAGTGAAGGCCCCCGGGGGGCTGGAGGGGAGACCCAGTACTTC	CASSEGPRGAGGETQYF
TRBV6-1	TRBD1	-	TRBJ1-2	TGTGCCAGCAGTGAAGCTTACAGGGGTTATGGCTACACCTTC	CASSEAYRGYGYTF
TRBV7-9	-	-	TRBJ1-1	TGTGCCAGCAGCTTATGGGCGAACACTGAAGCTTTCTTT	CASSLWANTEAFF
TRBV6-5	TRBD2	-	TRBJ2-1	TGTGCCAGCACTCCTAGCGGGCCCTCCTACAATGAGCAGTTCTTC	CASTPSGPSYNEQFF
TRBV27	-	-	TRBJ1-2	TGTGCCAGCAGTCCCTACAGGGAAGGGTACTATGGCTATACCTTC	CASSPYREGYYGYTF
TRBV4-3	-	-	TRBJ1-5	TGCGCCAGCAGCCAAGAGGTCCAGAACAGGGATAGCAATCAGCCCCAGCATTTT	CASSQEVQNRDSNQPQHF
TRBV28	TRBD2	once	TRBJ2-3	TGTGCCAGCAGTTTGCTACTAGGACTAGCGGGGAGCACAGATACGCAGTATTTT	CASSLLLGLAGSTDTQYF
TRBV9	TRBD2	-	TRBJ2-1	TGTGCCAGCAGCGTAGTGGTGGGAGGGTACAATGAGCAGTTCTTC	CASSVVVGGYNEQFF
TRBV11-2	-	once	TRBJ2-7	TGTGCCAGCAGCTTACTGCCTGGACCCTACGGGCAGTACTTC	CASSLLPGPYGQYF
TRBV9	-	-	TRBJ2-7	TGTGCCAGCAGCGTAGCTTTAGACCCCGAGCAGTACTTC	CASSVALDPEQYF
TRBV11-3	TRBD1	-	TRBJ2-7	TGTGCCAGCAGCATCACAGGGACAGGGGCCTACGAGCAGTACTTC	CASSITGTGAYEQYF
TRBV7-2	-	-	TRBJ2-5	TGTGCCAGCAGCTTAGCAGGGATGGAGACCCAGTACTTC	CASSLAGMETQYF
TRBV7-2	TRBD1	-	TRBJ1-4	TGTGCCAGCAGCTTGACAGGGACGAGTAATGAAAAACTGTTTTTT	CASSLTGTSNEKLFF
TRBV15	TRBD2	once	TRBJ2-1	TGTGCCACCTCCGGACTAGCGGGATACAATGAGCAGTTCTTC	CATSGLAGYNEQFF
TRBV7-6	TRBD2	once	TRBJ2-1	TGTGCCAGCAGCTCCAGGGGTAGCGGGAAGTACAATGAGCAGTTCTTC	CASSSRGSGKYNEQFF
TRBV10-3	-	-	TRBJ2-2	TGTGCCATCAGTGCCCCCGGCGGGATGAACACCGGGGAGCTGTTTTTT	CAISAPGGMNTGELFF
TRBV7-3	-	-	TRBJ2-2	TGTGCCAGCAGCCTGGGACTCGGGGGCACCGGGGAGCTGTTTTTT	CASSLGLGGTGELFF
TRBV4-3	TRBD2	-	TRBJ2-5	TGCGCCAGCAGCCGAGACCTAGCGGGCGGCCTCCAAGAGACCCAGTACTTC	CASSRDLAGGLQETQYF
TRBV30	TRBD1	-	TRBJ1-2	TGTGCCTGGGGACAGGTGGACTATGGCTACACCTTC	CAWGQVDYGYTF
TRBV27	TRBD2	-	TRBJ2-1	TGTGCCAGCAGTACCAATCTAGCGGCCTTAGACTACAATGAGCAGTTCTTC	CASSTNLAALDYNEQFF
TRBV23-1	TRBD1	-	TRBJ1-1	TGCGCCAGCAGTCAATGCCCCCCGACAGGGCCCAACACTGAAGCTTTCTTT	CASSQCPPTGPNTEAFF
TRBV5-1	-	once	TRBJ2-6	TGCGCCAGCCGCGGGACGAGAGGGGCCAACGTCCTGACTTTC	CASRGTRGANVLTF
TRBV6-5	TRBD1	-	TRBJ2-7	TGTGCCAGCAGTGGCCAACGGGACAGGGTGGCCGAGCAGTACTTC	CASSGQRDRVAEQYF
TRBV10-3	TRBD1	-	TRBJ1-2	TGTGCCATCAGTAACATATTGGACAGGGATAAGGGCTACACCTTC	CAISNILDRDKGYTF
TRBV9	-	-	TRBJ2-2	TGTGCCAGCAGCGTAGTACAGGGGAACACCGGGGAGCTGTTTTTT	CASSVVQGNTGELFF
TRBV11-1	-	once	TRBJ2-1	TGTGCCAGCAGCCGTCCCGTGGAGGCCTCCTACAATGAGCAGTTCTTC	CASSRPVEASYNEQFF
TRBV11-1	-	-	TRBJ1-6	TGTGCCAGCAGCCGGACAGACCCTAACTCAATCTATAATTCACCCCTCCACTTT	CASSRTDPNSIYNSPLHF
TRBV27	TRBD2	-	TRBJ2-7	TGTGCCACTCCCCCCACCCGGGGTCGCGGGGGCTCCTACGAGCAGTACTTC	CATPPTRGRGGSYEQYF
TRBV4-3	-	-	TRBJ2-7	TGCGCCAGCAGCCAAGAAGGGACTTGGATTCCCTCCGAGCAGTACTTC	CASSQEGTWIPSEQYF
TRBV7-9	-	-	TRBJ1-1	TGTGCCAGCAGCTTCCCGAACACTGAAGCTTTCTTT	CASSFPNTEAFF